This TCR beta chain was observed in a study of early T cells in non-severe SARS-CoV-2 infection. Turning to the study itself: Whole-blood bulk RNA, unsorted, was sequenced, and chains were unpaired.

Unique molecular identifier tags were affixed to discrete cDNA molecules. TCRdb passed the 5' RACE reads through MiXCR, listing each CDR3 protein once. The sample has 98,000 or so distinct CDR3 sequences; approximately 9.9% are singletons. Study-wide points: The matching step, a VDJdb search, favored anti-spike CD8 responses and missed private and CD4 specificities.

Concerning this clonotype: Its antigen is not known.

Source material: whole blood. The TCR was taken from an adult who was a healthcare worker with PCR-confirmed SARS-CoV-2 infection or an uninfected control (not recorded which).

DNA for the CDR3: TGCGCCAGCAGCCAACGGGTGACTAGCGGGCAAGAGACCCAGTACTTC. Its protein product is CASSQRVTSGQETQYF. This chain links TRBV4-1 with TRBJ2-5, with TRBD2 matching over 10 bases. CDR1 and CDR2 (germline): MGHRA, YSYEKL. This CDR3 is 16 amino acids long. With 2 bases clipped from V and 2 bases from J, the junction kept 5 bases outside the gene matches.